This T cell receptor (beta chain) was recovered during a study of T cell responses to AZD1222 COVID-19 vaccine. Clones were sequenced by immunoSEQ multiplex PCR, and TCRdb holds only the in-frame ones, with some missing. The sample consists of some 28,000 clones, about 77% of them appearing once. Germline CDR1 reads LNHDA; CDR2 reads SQIVND (reference sequence). The V and J ends lost 9 bases and 2 bases, in that order; junction bases with no gene match: 6. The CDR3 loop spans 14 amino acids. Findings of the study overall: Donors, mostly white British, included more females; clonal diversity was possibly underestimated. Variant regions that are unmutated are reportedly the target of nearly half of spike-specific TCRs. Seropositive AZD1222 recipients at baseline numbered only six or seven.

With regard to this clone: The antigen remains undetermined.

The TCR comes from an adult in good health. The specimen comprised peripheral blood, sampled on day 0 of AZD1222 vaccination. This chain uses TRBV19 with TRBJ2-1; the match to TRBD1 covers 8 bases. CDR3 region: CASYGQGPYNEQFF. In nucleotides, the CDR3 is TGTGCCAGCTACGGACAGGGCCCCTACAATGAGCAGTTCTTC.